This T cell receptor beta chain was sequenced for a study of T cells in Graves' hyperthyroidism and ophthalmopathy. Whole-study results and caveats: Expanded thyroid clonotypes (above 0.001) were mostly also found in blood.

Of note for this clonotype: Its specificity is unknown.

Each diagnosis was grounded in clinical symptoms, serum thyroxine and TRAb, thyroid ultrasound, and orbital computed tomography. CDR1 SGHRS and CDR2 YFSETQ come from the germline V gene. V was clipped by 2 bases and J by 5 bases; unmatched bases: 6. This CDR3 is 15 amino acids long. TCR beta CDR3 regions were amplified from RNA. HTBI primers were employed in a first-round RT-PCR of the TCR CDR3. TCRdb analysed the multiplex PCR reads with MiXCR anew, one entry per CDR3 protein. Found here are 600,000 to 700,000 distinct CDR3 sequences, approximately 42% of them singletons; the top ten hold roughly 7.2%.

The rearrangement joins TRBV5-1 to TRBJ1-1; 10 nucleotides align to TRBD1. The sequenced sample consisted of peripheral blood or thyroid tissue (not recorded which). The clonotype was recovered from an adult man with Graves' disease, either hyperthyroidism or ophthalmopathy (not recorded which). CDR3 sequence (DNA): TGCGCCAGCAGCTTATCCGGGACAGGGGTTACTGAAGCTTTCTTT. Amino acids: CASSLSGTGVTEAFF.